The 27 T cell receptor beta chains below all came from one sample that was sequenced in a study of graft-versus-host responses after intestinal transplantation. These receptors' antigens are unknown. The repertoire was sequenced with immunoSEQ multiplex PCR; TCRdb's copy has only in-frame clones and lacks some. The sample shows about 39,000 clones, 93% of them seen only once. This specimen was unstimulated CD8+ T cells sorted from spleen or lymph node cells, taken before transplant. These receptors were obtained from a human donor who was the organ donor for an intestinal transplant.

The chain is built from TRBV4-1 and TRBJ2-7; D uncertain. From germline, CDR1 is MGHRA and CDR2 YSYEKL. The CDR3 covers 13 residues. V was cut by 4 bases and J by 5 bases, with 12 bases left in between. The CDR3 DNA is TGCGCCAGCAGCCGGGAAAGGTCGGACGAGCAGTACTTC. Protein sequence: CASSRERSDEQYF.

The rearrangement uses TRBV28 and TRBJ2-1; tentatively, D is TRBD2 (5 bases). The CDR3 contains 16 residues. Germline lookup yields CDR1 MDHEN and CDR2 SYDVKM. Trimming removed 2 bases at V and 0 bases at J, with 11 bases between. CDR3 in amino acids: CASSLRGLSSYNEQFF. The CDR3 DNA reads as TGTGCCAGCAGTTTAAGAGGGCTATCCTCCTACAATGAGCAGTTCTTC.

The chain employs TRBV9 and TRBJ2-3; D not certain. The germline V and J ends were trimmed by 4 bases and 4 bases, with 13 bases remaining between them. The length of the CDR3 is 14 residues. Germline V CDR1 and CDR2: SGDLS, YYNGEE. As DNA, the CDR3 is TGTGCCAGCAGCCCCCCTGAGGATTCAGATACGCAGTATTTT. It yields the protein CASSPPEDSDTQYF.

The rearrangement uses TRBV5-1 and TRBJ2-5; D is ambiguous. The length of the CDR3 is 14 residues. Between the trimmed V and J ends, which lost 4 bases and 0 bases, there was a span of 10 bases. The germline V gene has CDR1 SGHRS and CDR2 YFSETQ. CDR3: CASSPVGYQETQYF. The DNA for the CDR3 is TGCGCCAGCAGCCCGGTGGGGTACCAAGAGACCCAGTACTTC.

V gene TRBV4-1 combines with J gene TRBJ2-5, with TRBD2 matching over 14 bases. The V and J ends lost 3 bases and 3 bases, in that order; junction bases with no gene match: 0. The CDR3 contains 15 residues. Germline CDR1 is MGHRA and CDR2 is YSYEKL. The CDR3 DNA reads TGCGCCAGCAGCCAGGGACTAGCGGGAGAAGAGACCCAGTACTTC. Translating it yields CASSQGLAGEETQYF.

V gene TRBV21-1 combines with J gene TRBJ2-7; TRBD2, the table's D call, lacks a check against the DNA. TRBV21-1 is designated a pseudogene. The CDR3 extends over 16 amino acids. Written as DNA, the CDR3 is TGTGCCAGCAGCAAAGTATCCCTAGCGGTCTCCTACGAGCAGTACTTC. It is translated as CASSKVSLAVSYEQYF.

The chain uses TRBV7-6 and TRBJ2-7; tentatively, D is TRBD1 (5 bases). V shed 3 bases and J shed 1 base, with 7 bases lying between them. Per the germline V gene, CDR1 is SGHVS and CDR2 is FNYEAQ. This CDR3 contains 13 residues. Here the CDR3 DNA reads TGTGCCAGCAGCTTTAGGGGTTCCTACGAGCAGTACTTC. Translated: CASSFRGSYEQYF.

V gene TRBV27 combines with J gene TRBJ2-3; 9 positions match TRBD2. The CDR3 runs 15 residues. CDR1 MNHEY and CDR2 SMNVEV come from the germline V gene (reference sequence). Trimming took 4 bases from V and 2 from J; bases not matched to a gene: 4. CDR3 in DNA: TGTGCCAGCAGTTGGGGCGGGAGGGCCACAGATACGCAGTATTTT. It codes for CASSWGGRATDTQYF.

This clone has a single count. The chain employs TRBV7-8 and TRBJ2-1, with TRBD2 matching 7 bases. This CDR3 is built from 15 residues. Trimming cost V 5 bases and J 5 bases; bases outside gene matches: 9. The V gene's germline CDR1 is SGHVS and CDR2 FQNEAQ. The DNA for the CDR3 is TGTGCCAGCAGCAAGTCTAGCGGTCCAAACAATGAGCAGTTCTTC. Translation gives CASSKSSGPNNEQFF.

The gene calls are TRBV4-3 and TRBJ2-7; TRBD1 or TRBD2 may be the D gene (5 bases each). V lost 0 bases, J lost 4 bases, and 16 bases lay in between. CDR1 and CDR2 from the germline V gene are LGHNA and YSLEER. This CDR3 is built from 16 residues. In DNA form, the CDR3 reads TGCGCCAGCAGCCAAGATATGGGAACAGGACTGTACGAGCAGTACTTC. Its protein is CASSQDMGTGLYEQYF.

The chain carries TRBV28 and TRBJ1-1; D unclear. This CDR3 is built from 13 residues. The ends were cut back, 2 bases at V and 0 bases at J, with 4 bases in the middle. CDR1 is MDHEN and CDR2 is SYDVKM in the germline V gene. The CDR3 sequence: CASSLGLNTEAFF. CDR3 in DNA: TGTGCCAGCAGTTTAGGGTTGAACACTGAAGCTTTCTTT.

Written as DNA, the CDR3 is TGCGCCAGCAGCCAAAGACTAGATACTGCGGATACGCAGTATTTT. Translation: CASSQRLDTADTQYF. The chain links TRBV4-3 to TRBJ2-3, with D maybe TRBD2 (6 bases). From germline, CDR1 is LGHNA and CDR2 YSLEER. V gave up 2 bases and J gave up 6 bases, with 15 bases separating them. CDR3 length: 15 residues.

The chain recombines TRBV4-3 with TRBJ2-2, with D possibly TRBD2 on 5 matching bases. This CDR3 is built from 17 residues. Germline values: CDR1 LGHNA, CDR2 YSLEER. V dropped 0 bases and J dropped 4 bases, with 15 bases sitting between them. CDR3 region: CASSQEGRGYLTGELFF. DNA for the CDR3: TGCGCCAGCAGCCAAGAGGGGAGAGGCTATCTCACCGGGGAGCTGTTTTTT.

The rearrangement uses TRBV19 and TRBJ1-3; 7 nucleotides agree with TRBD1. The CDR3 contains 16 residues. Germline trimming cut 5 bases from V and 0 bases from J; bases unmatched to any gene: 7. Germline-derived CDR1 and CDR2 are LNHDA and SQIVND (reference sequence). The CDR3 DNA follows: TGTGCCAGTAGTTGGGGACAGTTCCTCTCTGGAAACACCATATATTTT. This translates into CASSWGQFLSGNTIYF.

This chain joins TRBV4-3 and TRBJ2-1; 8 bases match TRBD2. Losses at the gene ends were 5 bases for V and 0 bases for J; bases not matched to a gene: 12. The CDR3 sequence is 18 residues long. Germline V gene sequence: CDR1 LGHNA, CDR2 YSLEER. Here the CDR3 reads CASSFRTSRSSSYNEQFF. CDR3 bases: TGCGCCAGCAGCTTCCGGACTAGCAGATCGAGCTCCTACAATGAGCAGTTCTTC.

The chain joins TRBV7-2 to TRBJ2-3, with TRBD1 as a possible D gene (6 bases). The CDR3 runs 14 residues. Germline loops: CDR1 SGHTA, CDR2 FQGNSA. Trimming took 2 bases from V and 6 from J, leaving 12 bases between them. CDR3 protein: CASSLYLGADTQYF. DNA of the CDR3: TGTGCCAGCAGCTTATATCTGGGGGCGGATACGCAGTATTTT.

This CDR3 is CASSLAWVDGYTF. The CDR3 coding sequence is TGTGCCAGCAGCTTAGCTTGGGTCGATGGCTACACCTTC. The chain carries TRBV7-9 and TRBJ1-2; D ambiguous. This CDR3 is 13 amino acids long. The V end was cut by 0 bases, the J end by 6 bases, with 8 bases between. CDR1 is SEHNR and CDR2 is FQNEAQ in the germline V gene (reference sequence).

The V call is TRBV5-4, the J call TRBJ1-1; 7 bases map to TRBD1. This CDR3 contains 15 residues. The V and J ends lost 4 bases and 1 base, in that order; junction bases with no gene match: 7. From germline, CDR1 is SGHNT and CDR2 YYREEE (reference sequence). CDR3 loop: CASSPLGTENTEAFF. CDR3 nucleotide sequence: TGTGCCAGCAGCCCCCTGGGGACAGAGAACACTGAAGCTTTCTTT.

This chain links TRBV28 with TRBJ1-1, with D unclear. The CDR3 runs 16 residues. Germline CDR1 reads MDHEN; CDR2 reads SYDVKM. The germline V and J ends were trimmed by 2 bases and 7 bases, with 20 bases remaining between them. The CDR3 region is CASSLRVFAQSGEAFF. In DNA, the CDR3 is TGTGCCAGCAGTTTAAGGGTCTTTGCCCAATCTGGTGAAGCTTTCTTT.

The V call is TRBV27, the J call TRBJ2-5; 8 bases match TRBD2. This CDR3 comprises 15 residues. CDR1 MNHEY and CDR2 SMNVEV come from the germline V gene (reference sequence). Trimming cost V 2 bases and J 4 bases; bases outside gene matches: 6. In DNA form, the CDR3 reads TGTGCCAGCAGTTTACTTAGCGGGATAGGAGAGACCCAGTACTTC. As protein: CASSLLSGIGETQYF.

The V call is TRBV7-3, the J call TRBJ2-7, with D perhaps being TRBD1 or TRBD2 (5 bases each). The CDR3 spans 15 residues. The germline V gene encodes CDR1 SGHTA and CDR2 FQGTGA. The V end was cut by 3 bases, the J end by 2 bases, with 14 bases between. Here the CDR3 DNA reads TGTGCCAGCAGCTTTAAAGAGAGGGACCCCTACGAGCAGTACTTC. Translation: CASSFKERDPYEQYF.

The chain recombines TRBV27 with TRBJ2-2; unclear D gene. Germline V gene data show CDR1 as MNHEY and CDR2 as SMNVEV (reference sequence). The V and J ends lost 5 bases and 5 bases respectively, with 3 bases between them. The length of the CDR3 is 11 residues. CDR3: CASSNTGELFF. The CDR3 nucleotides read TGTGCCAGCAGTAATACCGGGGAGCTGTTTTTT.

The chain uses TRBV7-8 and TRBJ2-7, with 9 bases that match TRBD2. V trimming: 1 base; J trimming: 5 bases; junction bases outside the gene matches: 6. Germline-derived CDR1 and CDR2 are SGHVS and FQNEAQ. This CDR3 comprises 15 residues. DNA of the CDR3: TGTGCCAGCAGCTTAGTTGGCGCTAGCGGGGACGAGCAGTACTTC. Translated, it gives CASSLVGASGDEQYF.

The V gene is TRBV19, the J gene TRBJ2-1, with 9 bases lining up with TRBD1. Germline CDR1 LNHDA, CDR2 SQIVND (reference sequence). Trimming removed 10 bases from V and 4 bases from J; junction bases left unmatched: 5. The CDR3 is 13 amino acids. CDR3 bases: TGTGCCACCGAGGGACAGGGATACAATGAGCAGTTCTTC. Its protein product is CATEGQGYNEQFF.

The chain joins TRBV29-1 to TRBJ2-7, with TRBD2 matching 8 bases. Losses at the gene ends were 7 bases for V and 1 base for J; bases not matched to a gene: 24. Germline V gives CDR1 SQVTM, CDR2 ANQGSEA. The CDR3 spans 19 residues. The CDR3 spells CSALQGPYRKGGRSYEQYF. Written as DNA, the CDR3 is TGCAGCGCCTTACAGGGCCCGTACAGGAAGGGCGGGAGGTCCTACGAGCAGTACTTC.

The genes are TRBV25-1 and TRBJ1-1; TRBD1 matches at 11 bases. J lost 5 bases, V lost 3 bases, and 5 bases had no gene match. This CDR3 is built from 15 residues. CDR1 and CDR2 (germline): MGHDK, SYGVNS. CDR3 region: CASSEWDRGGTEAFF. CDR3 DNA: TGTGCCAGCAGTGAGTGGGACAGGGGGGGTACTGAAGCTTTCTTT.

J is TRBJ1-2 and V is TRBV10-3; weak D call: TRBD1 (5 bases). Germline V CDR1 and CDR2: ENHRY, SYGVKD. Trimming left V 11 bases short and J 1 base short, with 23 bases between. CDR3 size: 16 residues. The CDR3 region is CASLSSWGPGNYGYTF. The CDR3 region has the DNA TGTGCCTCACTGAGCTCCTGGGGACCTGGTAACTATGGCTACACCTTC.